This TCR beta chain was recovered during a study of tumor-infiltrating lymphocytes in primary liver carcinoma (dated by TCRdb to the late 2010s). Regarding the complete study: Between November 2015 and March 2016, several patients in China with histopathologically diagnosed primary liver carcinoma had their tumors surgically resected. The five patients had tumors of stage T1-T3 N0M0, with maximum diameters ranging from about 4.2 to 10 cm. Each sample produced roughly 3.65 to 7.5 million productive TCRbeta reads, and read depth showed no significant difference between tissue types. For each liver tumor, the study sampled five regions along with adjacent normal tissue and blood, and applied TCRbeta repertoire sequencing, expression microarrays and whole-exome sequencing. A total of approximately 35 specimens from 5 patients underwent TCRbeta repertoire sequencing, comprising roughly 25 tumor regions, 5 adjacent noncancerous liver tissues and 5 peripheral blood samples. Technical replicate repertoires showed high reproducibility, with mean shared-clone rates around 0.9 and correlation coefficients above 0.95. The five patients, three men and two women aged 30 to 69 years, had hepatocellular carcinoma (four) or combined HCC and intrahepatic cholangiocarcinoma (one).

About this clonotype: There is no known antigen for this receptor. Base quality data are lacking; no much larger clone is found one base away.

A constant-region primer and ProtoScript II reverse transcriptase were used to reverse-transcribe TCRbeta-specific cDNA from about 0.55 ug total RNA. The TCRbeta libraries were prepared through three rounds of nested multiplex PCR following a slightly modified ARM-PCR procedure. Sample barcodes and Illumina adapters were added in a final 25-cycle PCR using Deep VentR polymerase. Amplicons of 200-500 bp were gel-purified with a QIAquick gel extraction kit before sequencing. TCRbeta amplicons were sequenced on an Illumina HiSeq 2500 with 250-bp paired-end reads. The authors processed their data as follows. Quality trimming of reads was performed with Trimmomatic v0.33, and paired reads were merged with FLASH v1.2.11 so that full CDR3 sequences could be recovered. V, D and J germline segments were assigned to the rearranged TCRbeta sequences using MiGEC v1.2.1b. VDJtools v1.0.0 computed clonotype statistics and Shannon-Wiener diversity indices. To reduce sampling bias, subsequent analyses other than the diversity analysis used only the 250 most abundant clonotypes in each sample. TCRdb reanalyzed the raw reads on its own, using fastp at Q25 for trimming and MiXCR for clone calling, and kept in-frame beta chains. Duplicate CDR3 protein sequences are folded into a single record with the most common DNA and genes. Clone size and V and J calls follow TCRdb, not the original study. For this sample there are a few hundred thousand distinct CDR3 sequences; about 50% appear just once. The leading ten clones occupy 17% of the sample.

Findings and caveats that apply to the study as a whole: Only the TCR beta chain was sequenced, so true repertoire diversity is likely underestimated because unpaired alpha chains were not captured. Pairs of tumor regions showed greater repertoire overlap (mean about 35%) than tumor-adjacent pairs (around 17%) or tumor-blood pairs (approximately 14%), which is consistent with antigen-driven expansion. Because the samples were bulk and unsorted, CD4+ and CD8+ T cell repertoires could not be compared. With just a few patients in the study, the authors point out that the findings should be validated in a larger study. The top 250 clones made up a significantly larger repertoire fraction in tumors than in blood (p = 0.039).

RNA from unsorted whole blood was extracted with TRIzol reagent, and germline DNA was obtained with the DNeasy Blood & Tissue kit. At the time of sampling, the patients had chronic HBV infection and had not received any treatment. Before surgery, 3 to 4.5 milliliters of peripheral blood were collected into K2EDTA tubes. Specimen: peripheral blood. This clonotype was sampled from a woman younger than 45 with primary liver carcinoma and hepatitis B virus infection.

The CDR3 amino acid sequence is: CASSDFKLAGGPVETQYF. The nucleotides read TGTGCCAGCAGCGATTTTAAACTAGCGGGAGGGCCCGTTGAGACCCAGTACTTC. This chain joins TRBV14 to TRBJ2-5; 13 of the junction bases match TRBD2. V is cut back by 5 bases and J by 5 bases, with 14 bases in the junction unmatched. Including the terminal cysteine and phenylalanine, the CDR3 comprises 18 residues. The sequence is cut down to CDR3 DNA, 54 bases in frame from base 1. CDR1 SGHDN and CDR2 FVKESK were looked up in the germline V gene.